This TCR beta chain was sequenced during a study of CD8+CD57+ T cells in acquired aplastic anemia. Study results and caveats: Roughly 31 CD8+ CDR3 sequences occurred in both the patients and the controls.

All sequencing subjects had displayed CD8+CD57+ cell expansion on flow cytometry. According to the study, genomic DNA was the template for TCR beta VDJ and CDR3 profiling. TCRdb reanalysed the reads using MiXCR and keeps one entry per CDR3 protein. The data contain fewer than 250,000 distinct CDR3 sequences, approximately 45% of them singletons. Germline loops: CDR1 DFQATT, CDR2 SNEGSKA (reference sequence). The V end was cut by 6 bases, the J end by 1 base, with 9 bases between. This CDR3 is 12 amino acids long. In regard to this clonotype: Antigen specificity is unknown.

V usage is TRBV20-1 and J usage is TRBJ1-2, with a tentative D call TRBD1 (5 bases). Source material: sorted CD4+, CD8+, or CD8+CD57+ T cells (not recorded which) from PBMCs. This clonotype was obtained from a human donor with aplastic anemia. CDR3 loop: CSAPDSNYGYTF. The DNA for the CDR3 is TGCAGTGCGCCCGACAGTAACTATGGCTACACCTTC.